These 20 T cell receptor beta chains share one sample of origin, sequenced in a study of blood T cell repertoires in COVID-19. Some clones are missing from TCRdb's copy, which holds only in-frame ones; the method was immunoSEQ multiplex PCR. The sample consists of fewer than 90,000 clones, more than 80% of them appearing once. Material for sequencing was peripheral blood. Source of these receptors: a woman of 80 years or more with active COVID-19.

This sequence joins TRBV21-1 and TRBJ2-5; the table names TRBD1, a call not compared with the DNA. TRBV21-1 has pseudogene status. This CDR3 is built from 16 residues. The CDR3 region is CASSKATDRAQETQYF. The CDR3 coding sequence is TGTGCCAGCAGCAAAGCTACGGACAGGGCACAAGAGACCCAGTACTTC.

The CDR3 bases are TGTGCCAGCAGCGGCGGGACAGGGGTTGCCTACGAGCAGTACTTC. Translation: CASSGGTGVAYEQYF. This chain joins TRBV9 and TRBJ2-7; 10 nucleotides agree with TRBD1. This CDR3 is 15 amino acids long. Germline CDR1 SGDLS, CDR2 YYNGEE. The trim removed 3 bases at V and 2 bases at J, leaving 5 bases unmatched.

The chain carries TRBV25-1 and TRBJ2-6; 8 bases match TRBD1. Looked up from germline, CDR1 is MGHDK and CDR2 is SYGVNS. V was clipped by 5 bases and J by 0 bases; unmatched bases: 6. This CDR3 region has 17 residues. This chain's CDR3 is CASSPGTGPSGANVLTF. The CDR3 nucleotides read TGTGCCAGCAGTCCCGGGACAGGACCCTCTGGGGCCAACGTCCTGACTTTC.

Written as DNA, the CDR3 is TGTGCCAGCAGTCCCCAGGTTTCTAACTATGGCTACACCTTC. Translating gives CASSPQVSNYGYTF. The V call is TRBV2, the J call TRBJ1-2; D not resolved. V shed 5 bases and J shed 0 bases, with 10 bases lying between them. The CDR3 loop spans 14 amino acids. Per germline, CDR1 SNHLY and CDR2 FYNNEI.

V is TRBV3-1 (or the pseudogene TRBV3-2) and J is TRBJ1-4; tentatively, D is TRBD1 (6 bases). The V and J ends lost 8 bases and 2 bases respectively, with 15 bases between them. Germline V CDR1 and CDR2: LGHDT, YNNKEL (reference sequence). The CDR3 sequence is 15 residues long. The CDR3 DNA follows: TGTGCCAGCCTTCCTACAGGGACGACTAATGAAAAACTGTTTTTT. Protein product: CASLPTGTTNEKLFF.

The V gene is TRBV10-1, the J gene TRBJ2-7; D gene uncertain. Germline V gives CDR1 WNHNN, CDR2 SYGVQD (reference sequence). Trimming cost V 3 bases and J 2 bases, with 14 bases left between them. The CDR3 runs to 15 residues. The CDR3 loop reads CASSEAIPETYEQYF. The CDR3 DNA reads as TGCGCCAGCAGTGAAGCGATACCGGAGACCTACGAGCAGTACTTC.

The chain combines TRBV27 with TRBJ2-2; 7 bases agree with TRBD1. Germline CDR1 MNHEY, CDR2 SMNVEV (reference sequence). This CDR3 has 15 amino acids. Unmatched junction bases numbered 5, after V lost 3 bases and J lost 4 bases. The CDR3 nucleotides read TGTGCCAGCAGTTTGATGACAGGGCCCACCGGGGAGCTGTTTTTT. This sequence encodes CASSLMTGPTGELFF.

J is TRBJ1-5 and V is TRBV28, with 9 positions matching TRBD1. This CDR3 has 14 amino acids. Germline V gene data show CDR1 as MDHEN and CDR2 as SYDVKM. J gave up 6 bases and V 5 bases, and 5 bases lay outside the gene matches. This CDR3 is CASSPRDRVQPQHF. CDR3 DNA: TGTGCCAGCAGTCCCAGGGACAGGGTTCAGCCCCAGCATTTT.

This sequence joins TRBV28 and TRBJ2-3; TRBD2 matches at 10 bases. Germline V gene data show CDR1 as MDHEN and CDR2 as SYDVKM. This CDR3 is 18 amino acids long. V lost 3 bases, J lost 2 bases, and 11 bases stayed unmatched. CDR3 coding DNA: TGTGCCAGCAGTTTTCCCCCTGGAGCGGGAGGGCACACAGATACGCAGTATTTT. Translation: CASSFPPGAGGHTDTQYF.

V and J are TRBV2 and TRBJ2-2; the D is unclear. The CDR3 consists of 13 residues. The germline V and J ends were trimmed by 4 bases and 2 bases, with 5 bases remaining between them. Germline V CDR1 and CDR2: SNHLY, FYNNEI. CDR3 coding DNA: TGTGCCAGCAGTGTAATTAACACCGGGGAGCTGTTTTTT. Protein product: CASSVINTGELFF.

The chain is built from TRBV11-3 and TRBJ2-1, with 10 bases lining up with TRBD2. V shed 5 bases and J 7 bases; nucleotides not matched to a gene: 14. Per germline, CDR1 SGHNT and CDR2 YENEEA. The CDR3 length is 17 residues. CDR3 residues: CASSREVASGSRNEQFF. CDR3 in DNA: TGTGCCAGCAGCCGAGAGGTGGCTAGCGGGAGTAGGAATGAGCAGTTCTTC.

The chain links TRBV5-1 to TRBJ2-5, with 10 bases aligning to TRBD2. Trimming removed 3 bases from V and 2 bases from J; junction bases left unmatched: 7. Germline CDR1 reads SGHRS; CDR2 reads YFSETQ. This CDR3 contains 16 residues. CDR3 coding DNA: TGCGCCAGCAGCTGGGGTTCTAGCGGGAGTCAAGAGACCCAGTACTTC. This gives the protein CASSWGSSGSQETQYF.

The V gene is TRBV5-6, the J gene TRBJ1-3; 7 bases match TRBD1. CDR1 and CDR2 from the germline V gene are SGHDT and YYEEEE. The CDR3 extends over 15 amino acids. With 4 bases clipped from V and 4 bases from J, the junction kept 8 bases outside the gene matches. The CDR3 DNA sequence: TGTGCCAGCAGCCGACAGGGTGGTTACGGAAACACCATATATTTT. Its translation is CASSRQGGYGNTIYF. Full variable domain (remainder filled in from reference TRBV5-6 and TRBJ1-3): DAGVTQSPTHLIKTRGQQVTLRCSPKSGHDTVSWYQQALGQGPQFIFQYYEEEERQRGNFPDRFSGHQFPNYSSELNVNALLLGDSALYLCASSRQGGYGNTIYFGEGSWLTVV.

This chain joins TRBV7-9 and TRBJ2-4, with TRBD2 as a possible D gene (5 bases). This CDR3 has 17 residues. Trimming stripped 4 bases from V and 4 bases from J, with 20 bases between. Germline V lookup: CDR1 SEHNR, CDR2 FQNEAQ (reference sequence). CDR3 in amino acids: CASSSPGRTGIKNIQYF. The CDR3 DNA reads as TGTGCCAGCAGCTCCCCCGGACGTACGGGGATAAAAAACATTCAGTACTTC.

The J gene is TRBJ2-7, the V gene TRBV19; 8 bases map to TRBD1. The CDR3 sequence is 15 residues long. Germline CDR1 and CDR2: LNHDA and SQIVND (reference sequence). V was pared by 5 bases and J by 4 bases, with 10 bases of the junction left unmatched. CDR3 DNA sequence: TGTGCCAGTAGTGTATCCGGGACAGGAATTTACGAGCAGTACTTC. This codes for CASSVSGTGIYEQYF.

This chain uses TRBV19 with TRBJ2-1; 14 bases line up with TRBD2. The length of the CDR3 is 17 residues. Unmatched junction bases numbered 8, after V lost 4 bases and J lost 6 bases. CDR1 is LNHDA and CDR2 is SQIVND in the germline V gene (reference sequence). The CDR3 is CASSTTSGRVSSNEQFF. The DNA for the CDR3 is TGTGCCAGTAGTACGACTAGCGGGAGGGTTAGTAGCAATGAGCAGTTCTTC.

This clone was detected once. J is TRBJ2-7 and V is TRBV28; 7 bases agree with TRBD2. V gave up 4 bases and J gave up 1 base; unmatched junction bases: 7. Germline V gene sequence: CDR1 MDHEN, CDR2 SYDVKM. This CDR3 has 15 residues. CDR3 protein: CASSSSLGGSYEQYF. CDR3 nucleotides: TGTGCCAGCAGTTCCAGCTTGGGGGGGTCCTACGAGCAGTACTTC.

V is TRBV6-5 and J is TRBJ1-4; the D is unclear. This CDR3 comprises 15 residues. The V gene lost 4 bases and the J gene lost 0 bases, with 9 bases spanning the gap. Germline V gives CDR1 MNHEY, CDR2 SVGAGI. The CDR3 here is CASSFTRATNEKLFF. CDR3 bases: TGTGCCAGCAGTTTTACGCGAGCAACTAATGAAAAACTGTTTTTT.

This chain links TRBV7-8 with TRBJ2-3; TRBD2 matches 10 bases. Unmatched junction bases numbered 11, after V lost 3 bases and J lost 2 bases. CDR3 length equals 18 residues. Germline CDR1 is SGHVS and CDR2 is FQNEAQ. CDR3 bases: TGTGCCAGCAGCTTGTGGGCTAGCGGGAGAGGAGACACAGATACGCAGTATTTT. Translating it yields CASSLWASGRGDTDTQYF.

This sequence joins TRBV3-1 (or the pseudogene TRBV3-2) and TRBJ2-5, with D maybe TRBD1 (7 bases). Germline V lookup: CDR1 LGHDT, CDR2 YNNKEL (reference sequence). The CDR3 contains 15 residues. Between the trimmed V and J ends, which lost 6 bases and 5 bases, there was a span of 19 bases. CDR3 protein: CASRGRGASRETQYF. Written as DNA, the CDR3 is TGTGCCAGCAGGGGCAGGGGGGCGTCTAGGGAGACCCAGTACTTC.